This TCR beta chain was recorded in a study of immune cell composition in non-small cell lung cancer. Here immunoSEQ multiplex PCR was the method, and the copy in TCRdb shows in-frame clones only, minus some. Among roughly 16,000 clones listed, about 80% were seen once. Normal lung sampling was at least 3 cm from the tumour, as distant as possible. The sample was also reused in another study, on CD4 T cells in lung cancer. This second study notes: Blood T cells were screened for responses to candidate mutation neoepitopes. Several resected stage I-III patients provided tumor and non-adjacent lung tissue. Before blood donation, patients had received platinum chemotherapy among other treatments. Some responses in blood might come from in vitro naive priming, not memory.

The TCR originated in a human donor with non-small cell lung cancer. Sequenced: non-adjacent lung tissue.

CDR3 DNA: TGTGCCAGCAGCTTAGGGGCTGGCACTGAAGCTTTCTTT. Translation: CASSLGAGTEAFF. The chain recombines TRBV7-2 with TRBJ1-1; D is unresolved. Germline V gene sequence: CDR1 SGHTA, CDR2 FQGNSA. The CDR3 has 13 residues. The V gene lost 1 base and the J gene lost 4 bases, with 7 bases spanning the gap.